This is a list of T cell receptor beta chains from one sample in a study of control samples from healthy donors and cancer patients. Data came from immunoSEQ multiplex PCR; TCRdb stores just in-frame clones and leaves some out. The sample has 120,000 or so clones, approximately 89% seen once; the top ten hold almost 8%. Sample: blood. The receptors derive from a woman younger than 35 in good health. Both conserved end residues are part of each CDR3. Fields, in order: J gene, clone size, V gene, D gene, CDR3 protein, CDR3 DNA. D genes are given only for firm matches. The size entry is marked missing in some rows and otherwise reads once, few, many or a size class.

J: TRBJ2-3; size: -; V: TRBV6-4; D: -; CDR3: CASSEDFPTDTQYF; DNA: TGTGCCAGCAGTGAAGACTTCCCAACAGATACGCAGTATTTT
J: TRBJ2-4; size: -; V: TRBV7-9; D: -; CDR3: CASSFGGPKNIQYF; DNA: TGTGCCAGCAGCTTTGGGGGCCCCAAAAACATTCAGTACTTC
J: TRBJ2-1; size: -; V: TRBV9; D: TRBD2; CDR3: CASSVRLAGYNEQFF; DNA: TGTGCCAGCAGCGTACGACTAGCGGGGTACAATGAGCAGTTCTTC
J: TRBJ2-7; size: -; V: TRBV20-1; D: TRBD2; CDR3: CSASGKREGSYEQYF; DNA: TGCAGTGCTAGTGGGAAGCGGGAGGGCTCCTACGAGCAGTACTTC
J: TRBJ1-2; size: -; V: TRBV30; D: TRBD1; CDR3: CAWSGTGANYGYTF; DNA: TGTGCCTGGAGTGGGACAGGAGCTAACTATGGCTACACCTTC
J: TRBJ1-1; size: once; V: TRBV30; D: -; CDR3: CAWSGGWNTEAFF; DNA: TGTGCCTGGAGTGGGGGATGGAACACTGAAGCTTTCTTT
J: TRBJ1-1; size: -; V: TRBV24-1; D: -; CDR3: CATSDYRNTEAFF; DNA: TGTGCCACCAGTGATTATCGAAACACTGAAGCTTTCTTT
J: TRBJ1-1; size: -; V: TRBV27; D: -; CDR3: CASSLSSQRNTEAFF; DNA: TGTGCCAGCAGTTTATCGAGTCAGCGCAACACTGAAGCTTTCTTT
J: TRBJ1-4; size: -; V: TRBV19; D: -; CDR3: CASLARADEKLFF; DNA: TGTGCCAGTTTGGCCAGGGCGGACGAAAAACTGTTTTTT
J: TRBJ2-3; size: -; V: TRBV24-1; D: TRBD2; CDR3: CATGTSALLTDTQYF; DNA: TGTGCCACCGGGACTAGCGCGTTACTCACAGATACGCAGTATTTT
J: TRBJ2-2; size: -; V: TRBV6-2/TRBV6-3; D: -; CDR3: CASSYSFSDGYTGELFF; DNA: TGTGCCAGCAGTTACTCGTTCTCGGACGGATACACCGGGGAGCTGTTTTTT
J: TRBJ1-1; size: -; V: TRBV19; D: -; CDR3: CASSQGLYTEAFF; DNA: TGTGCCAGTAGTCAGGGGCTCTACACTGAAGCTTTCTTT
J: TRBJ2-1; size: -; V: TRBV21-1; D: -; CDR3: CASSKDHTTSGHEQFF; DNA: TGTGCCAGCAGCAAAGATCACACTACAAGTGGGCATGAGCAGTTCTTC
J: TRBJ1-2; size: once; V: TRBV30; D: -; CDR3: CAWPVFSGVDYGYTF; DNA: TGTGCCTGGCCTGTGTTTTCAGGGGTTGACTATGGCTACACCTTC
J: TRBJ2-2; size: -; V: TRBV28; D: -; CDR3: CASSSGQEHREELFF; DNA: TGTGCCAGCAGTTCGGGGCAGGAGCACCGTGAGGAGCTGTTTTTT
J: TRBJ2-1; size: -; V: TRBV3-1/TRBV3-2; D: -; CDR3: CASSQDATRRESYNEQFF; DNA: TGTGCCAGCAGCCAAGATGCGACCCGCCGAGAGTCCTACAATGAGCAGTTCTTC
J: TRBJ2-1; size: -; V: TRBV4-3; D: -; CDR3: CASSQEPAGSSYNEQFF; DNA: TGCGCCAGCAGCCAAGAACCGGCGGGGAGCTCCTACAATGAGCAGTTCTTC
J: TRBJ2-1; size: -; V: TRBV6-2/TRBV6-3; D: -; CDR3: CASSLGPRMAMGYNEQFF; DNA: TGTGCCAGCAGTTTGGGCCCGCGAATGGCTATGGGGTACAATGAGCAGTTCTTC
J: TRBJ1-1; size: -; V: TRBV19; D: TRBD1; CDR3: CASTRGQGHTEAFF; DNA: TGTGCCAGTACCAGGGGACAGGGTCACACTGAAGCTTTCTTT
J: TRBJ1-3; size: -; V: TRBV10-3; D: -; CDR3: CAISEPVTAGNTIYF; DNA: TGTGCCATCAGTGAACCCGTGACAGCTGGAAACACCATATATTTT
J: TRBJ1-1; size: -; V: TRBV6-5; D: -; CDR3: CASKGGRGRTEAFF; DNA: TGTGCCAGCAAGGGGGGAAGAGGACGCACTGAAGCTTTCTTT